This TCR beta chain comes out of a study of OX40 agonist ivuxolimab in advanced cancers. In the study overall: Three patients responded partially, comprising one with hepatocellular carcinoma and two with cutaneous melanoma. Regarding the study as a whole: Expanded clones were, on average, more numerous among CD8+ T cells than CD4+.

Germline V gene data show CDR1 as MDHEN and CDR2 as SYDVKM. This CDR3 is 12 amino acids long. V lost 5 bases and J lost 8, with 12 bases in between. Sequencing was performed with immunoSEQ multiplex PCR; in TCRdb, only in-frame clones are kept and a portion is missing. The repertoire includes 75,000 to 80,000 clones, roughly 91% of them detected once, and less than 8% sits in the top ten. Remarks on this clone: Its matching antigen is unknown.

The sequence was collected from an adult with an advanced solid tumor such as melanoma, head and neck, liver or kidney cancer. Sample: CD4+ or CD8+ T cells sorted from blood, taken in a trial of the OX40 agonist ivuxolimab. The chain couples TRBV28 to TRBJ1-2, with a weak D call TRBD1 (6 bases). CDR3 DNA sequence: TGTGCCAGCAGTATCCGGACAGTCGGCTACACCTTC. This sequence encodes CASSIRTVGYTF.